The following is a T cell receptor beta chain sequence with its context. What it binds is unknown. This table comes from immunoSEQ multiplex PCR, and its TCRdb copy is limited to in-frame clones, with some not included. The sample lists 80,000 to 100,000 clones; less than 95% were seen once. The data were obtained in a study of OX40 agonist ivuxolimab in advanced cancers. Autoimmune disease history or systemic immunosuppression led to patients being barred. Blood draws occurred at baseline, cycle 4 day 1, and cycle 7 day 1. V lost 9 bases to trimming and J lost 3 bases, with 17 bases between them. The CDR3 is made up of 14 amino acids. In germline, CDR1 is LNHNV, CDR2 YYDKDF (reference sequence). Regarding the study as a whole: Certain nonresponders additionally had low normalized T-cell clonal expansion.

The receptor was derived from an adult with an advanced solid tumor such as melanoma, head and neck, liver or kidney cancer. Sequencing used CD4+ or CD8+ T cells sorted from blood, obtained in a trial of the OX40 agonist ivuxolimab. The J gene is TRBJ2-5, the V gene TRBV15; D is unclear. The CDR3 nucleotides are TGTGCCACAAAGGGAATGAGGTCGGAAGAGACCCAGTACTTC. The encoded protein is CATKGMRSEETQYF.